This T cell receptor (beta chain) was recorded in a study of blood T cells in healthy people across ages. Study findings and constraints: Per-million-T-cell TCR beta diversity fell roughly linearly with age. As naive T cell percentage varied, TCR beta diversity correlated strongly with it.

V lost 4 bases and J lost 0, with 9 bases in between. Germline loops: CDR1 MNHNY, CDR2 SVGAGI (reference sequence). This CDR3 is 14 amino acids long. This clonotype was observed a handful of times. Its specificity is unknown. A J-beta primer mix and a sample-barcoded 5' primer were used in a second PCR of about 6 to 12 cycles. One entry per CDR3 protein, called by TCRdb with MiXCR from the 5' RACE reads. The repertoire includes about 1.7 million distinct CDR3 sequences, approximately 30% of them detected once, and roughly 8% sits in the top ten. The clonotype comes from a woman in her twenties or thirties in good health. The rearrangement links TRBV6-6 to TRBJ1-2; D ambiguous. Sample: blood. DNA of the CDR3: TGTGCCAGCAGTTGGAAAGGGCCTAACTATGGCTACACCTTC. It yields the protein CASSWKGPNYGYTF.